Included here is one TCR beta chain sequence, with context. Preparation of the TCRbeta library involved a method that used unique molecular identifiers. TCRdb itself ran the PCR reads through MiXCR, one entry per CDR3 protein. Of about 200,000 distinct CDR3 sequences listed, 6.3% are singletons. CDR1 is SEHNR and CDR2 is FQNEAQ in the germline V gene (reference sequence). Trimming cost V 7 bases and J 6 bases, with 13 bases left between them. The CDR3 is 14 amino acids. This sample was taken from a study of T-cell reconstitution after alpha-beta-depleted transplantation in children. The sequencing here drew on PBMCs, taken before TCRalphabeta/CD19-depleted stem cell transplant. This TCR was sampled from a girl less than two years old with combined immunodeficiency, due to receive a stem cell transplant. The V and J genes are TRBV7-9 and TRBJ1-6, with D unresolved. For the CDR3, the DNA is TGTGCCAGCAACGATATTCCGGCTAATTCACCCCTCCACTTT. Translating gives CASNDIPANSPLHF.